Sequencing of this T cell receptor (beta chain) was carried out in a study of beta chain features in type 1 diabetes. This clone was counted between two and nine times. Germline V gene data show CDR1 as MGHRA and CDR2 as YSYEKL. The J segment lost 4 bases and the V segment lost 4 bases, leaving 5 bases of the junction unmatched. The CDR3 totals 15 residues. Of the isolated RNA, all was reverse transcribed, and so the sequenced material was expressed TCRB transcripts. Profiling relied on immunoSEQ multiplex PCR, and the TCRdb table lists in-frame clones only, not all of them. The sample has some 150,000 clones, under 60% seen once; the top ten hold around 0.42%.

The chain couples TRBV4-1 to TRBJ1-1; 11 nucleotides agree with TRBD1. The specimen was Tregs from blood. The origin of this receptor is a man aged 18-30 years in good health. The CDR3, as DNA: TGCGCCAGCAGCCGGCGGGACAGGGGGGGCACTGAAGCTTTCTTT. As protein: CASSRRDRGGTEAFF.